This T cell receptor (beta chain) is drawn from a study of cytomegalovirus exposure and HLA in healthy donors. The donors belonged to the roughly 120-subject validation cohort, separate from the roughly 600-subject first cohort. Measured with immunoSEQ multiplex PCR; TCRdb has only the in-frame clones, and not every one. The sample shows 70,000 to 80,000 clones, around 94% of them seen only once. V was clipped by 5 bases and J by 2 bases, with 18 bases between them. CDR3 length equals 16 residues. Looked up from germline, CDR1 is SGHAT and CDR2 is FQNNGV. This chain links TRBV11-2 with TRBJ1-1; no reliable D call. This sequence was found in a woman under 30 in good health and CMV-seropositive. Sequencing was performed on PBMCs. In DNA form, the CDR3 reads TGTGCCAGCAGCGGAGGTGCAGCGACCCTTAACACTGAAGCTTTCTTT. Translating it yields CASSGGAATLNTEAFF.